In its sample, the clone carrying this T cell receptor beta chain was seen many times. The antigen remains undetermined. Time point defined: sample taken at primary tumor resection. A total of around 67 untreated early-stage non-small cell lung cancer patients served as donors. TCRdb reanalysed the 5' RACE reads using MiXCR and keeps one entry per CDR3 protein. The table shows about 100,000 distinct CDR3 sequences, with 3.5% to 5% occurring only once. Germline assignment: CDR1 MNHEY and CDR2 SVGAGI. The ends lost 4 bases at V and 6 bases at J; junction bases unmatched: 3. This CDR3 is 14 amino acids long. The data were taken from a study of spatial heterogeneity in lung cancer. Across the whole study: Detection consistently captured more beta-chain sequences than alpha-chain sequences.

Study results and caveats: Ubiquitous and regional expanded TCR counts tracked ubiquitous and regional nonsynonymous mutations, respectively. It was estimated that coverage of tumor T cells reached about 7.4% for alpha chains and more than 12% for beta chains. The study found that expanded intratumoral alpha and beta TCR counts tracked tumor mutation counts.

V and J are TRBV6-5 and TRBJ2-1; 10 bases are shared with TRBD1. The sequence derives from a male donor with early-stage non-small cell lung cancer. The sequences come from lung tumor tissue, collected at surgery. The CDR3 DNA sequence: TGTGCCAGCAGTTGGACAGGGGGGGGCAATGAGCAGTTCTTC. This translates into CASSWTGGGNEQFF.